These T cell receptor beta chains were read from a single sample in a study of molecular identifiers for immune sequencing clone quantification. TCRdb reanalysed the PCR reads using MiXCR and keeps one entry per CDR3 protein. The data hold nearly 650,000 distinct CDR3 sequences, with about 25% observed a single time. Specimen: naive CD8+ T cells from blood, with Jurkat cell RNA spiked in. The receptors were gathered from a human donor in good health. Some libraries in this study had Jurkat cell RNA spiked in. Each CDR3 is given with its conserved first and last residue. A D gene is named only where the DNA matches it firmly. Size is omitted from some rows. Given values are once, few, many or a class for expanded clones.

v_call	d_call	clone_size	j_call	cdr3_aa	cdr3_nt
TRBV7-8	TRBD2	many	TRBJ2-3	CASSFPAGEITDTQYF	TGTGCCAGCAGCTTCCCAGCGGGAGAAATCACAGATACGCAGTATTTT
TRBV30	.	many	TRBJ2-2	CACMDGSKPNTGELFF	TGTGCCTGTATGGACGGGTCCAAACCGAACACCGGGGAGCTGTTTTTT
TRBV19	.	few	TRBJ1-2	CATTAGTVAGYTF	TGTGCCACCACAGCCGGGACCGTCGCCGGCTACACCTTC
TRBV6-2/TRBV6-3	.	many	TRBJ1-5	CASSYLDRNQPQHF	TGTGCCAGCAGTTACCTAGACAGAAATCAGCCCCAGCATTTT
TRBV20-1	TRBD1	few	TRBJ2-3	CSAREHNPQDRVWTDTQYF	TGCAGTGCTAGGGAACATAACCCCCAAGACAGGGTCTGGACAGATACGCAGTATTTT
TRBV6-2/TRBV6-3	.	few	TRBJ1-5	CASSFATTGYGNQPQHF	TGTGCCAGCAGTTTCGCAACAACAGGGTATGGCAATCAGCCCCAGCATTTT
TRBV9	TRBD1	.	TRBJ2-7	CASSVGSGDRGYEQYF	TGTGCCAGCAGCGTAGGATCTGGGGACAGGGGTTACGAGCAGTACTTC
TRBV29-1	TRBD1	many	TRBJ2-2	CSVRTGGPLWELFF	TGCAGCGTCCGCACAGGGGGACCTCTGTGGGAGCTGTTTTTT
TRBV7-6	.	many	TRBJ2-3	CASSSDNPDTQYF	TGTGCCAGCAGCTCGGACAACCCAGATACGCAGTATTTT
TRBV6-2/TRBV6-3	TRBD1	many	TRBJ1-1	CASRWTGVDTEAFF	TGTGCCAGCAGATGGACAGGGGTGGACACTGAAGCTTTCTTT
TRBV7-9	.	few	TRBJ2-2	CASSPTEPNTGELFF	TGTGCCAGCAGCCCGACGGAACCCAACACCGGGGAGCTGTTTTTT
TRBV24-1	TRBD1	.	TRBJ1-5	CATTSNRGGNQPQHF	TGTGCCACCACCTCCAACAGGGGCGGCAATCAGCCCCAGCATTTT
TRBV5-4	.	.	TRBJ1-1	CASSLEVAEAFF	TGTGCCAGCAGCTTGGAGGTTGCTGAAGCTTTCTTT
TRBV7-9	.	many	TRBJ2-3	CASSLARDGIADTQYF	TGTGCCAGCAGCTTAGCCCGGGACGGTATCGCAGATACGCAGTATTTT
TRBV13	.	few	TRBJ1-1	CASTKEMNTEAFF	TGTGCCAGCACAAAGGAAATGAACACTGAAGCTTTCTTT
TRBV6-2/TRBV6-3	TRBD2	.	TRBJ2-1	CASSSRLSSGRAFYEQFF	TGTGCCAGCAGTTCTCGACTGAGTAGCGGGAGGGCCTTTTATGAGCAGTTCTTC
TRBV4-3	TRBD1	many	TRBJ1-5	CASSQSYAAGGSNQPQHF	TGCGCCAGCAGCCAATCATATGCGGCAGGGGGAAGCAATCAGCCCCAGCATTTT
TRBV2	TRBD2	many	TRBJ2-7	CASSDPTTSGASYEQYF	TGTGCCAGCAGTGATCCCACAACTAGCGGGGCCTCCTACGAGCAGTACTTC